This entry concerns a single T cell receptor (beta chain). Its target is unknown. This sample is drawn from a study of shared clonotypes between healthy human individuals. Study results and limitations: Sampling involved blood alone; tissue repertoires likely differ. Between a handful of donors, naive CD4 clonotypes were shared at a level of around 4.8%.

The authors split each subset's genomic DNA evenly across several immunoSEQ plates. TCRdb's table, derived via immunoSEQ multiplex PCR, lists solely in-frame clones and lacks some. The sample lists roughly 1.5 million clones, roughly 98% occurring once. Trimming took 4 bases from V and 4 from J, leaving 17 bases between them. There are 15 residues in the CDR3. Germline CDR1 SGHRS, CDR2 YFSETQ. This clonotype was sampled from a man under 40 in good health. The chain carries TRBV5-1 and TRBJ1-1; a weak D match, TRBD1 (5 bases). Sequenced input: naive CD4+ T cells sorted from blood. Subset indicated: CD45RA+ positively selected. As DNA, the CDR3 is TGCGCCAGCAGCCGGGACGCAGCTAGTGGCACTGAAGCTTTCTTT. Protein: CASSRDAASGTEAFF.